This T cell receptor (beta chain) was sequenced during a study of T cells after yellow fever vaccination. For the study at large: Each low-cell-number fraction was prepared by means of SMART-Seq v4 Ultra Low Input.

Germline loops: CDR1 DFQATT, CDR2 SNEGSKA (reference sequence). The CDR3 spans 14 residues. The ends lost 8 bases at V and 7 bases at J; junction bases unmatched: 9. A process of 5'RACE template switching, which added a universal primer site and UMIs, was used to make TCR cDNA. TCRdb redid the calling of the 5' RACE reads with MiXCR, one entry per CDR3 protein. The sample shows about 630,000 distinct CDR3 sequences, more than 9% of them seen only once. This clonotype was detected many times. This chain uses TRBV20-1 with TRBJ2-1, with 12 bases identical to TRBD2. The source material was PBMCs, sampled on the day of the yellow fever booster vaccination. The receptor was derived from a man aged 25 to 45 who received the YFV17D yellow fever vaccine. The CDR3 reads CSPTGLAGHNEQFF. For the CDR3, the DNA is TGCAGTCCCACGGGACTAGCGGGTCATAATGAGCAGTTCTTC.